This TCR beta chain was profiled in a study of T cells in localized non-small cell lung cancer. The repertoire was sequenced with immunoSEQ multiplex PCR; TCRdb's copy has only in-frame clones and lacks some. The sample carries tens of thousands of clones, 75% to 85% recorded once. For this clone: The target antigen is unknown.

Findings of the study overall: Among blood samples, higher T cell density accompanied longer overall survival. Adjacent lung exhibited a median of 57 among the 100 most abundant tumor clones. There was higher T cell clonality in uninvolved adjacent lung than in tumor, and it was highest there. Sequencing covered just one tumor region, so heterogeneity cannot be ruled out.

Sequences were derived from PBMCs, sampled before any cancer treatment. The source is a man aged 35-75 years with stage II lung adenocarcinoma.

The CDR3 reads CASNSFGNTEAFF. The CDR3 nucleotides are TGCGCCAGCAATTCGTTCGGGAACACTGAAGCTTTCTTT. This chain connects TRBV10-2 to TRBJ1-1; no clear D gene. V gave up 7 bases and J gave up 1 base, with 10 bases separating them. This CDR3 is 13 amino acids long. Per the germline V gene, CDR1 is WSHSY and CDR2 is SAAADI.